Below, 11 T cell receptor beta chains from the same sample are listed, as sequenced in a study of blood T cell repertoires in COVID-19. The method was immunoSEQ multiplex PCR; TCRdb's version includes in-frame clones alone and lacks a portion of them. Of fewer than 250,000 clones detected, about 88% appear once; the ten largest clones hold approximately 3%. Sequenced input: PBMCs or T cells enriched from blood (not recorded which). Every receptor here comes from a woman aged 25 to 39 who had recovered from COVID-19.

The gene calls are TRBV29-1 and TRBJ2-3; 7 bases are shared with TRBD1. The CDR3 sequence is 13 residues long. The junction had 8 bases not matched to a gene; V was cut back by 6 bases and J by 5 bases. The germline gives CDR1 SQVTM, CDR2 ANQGSEA. CDR3 bases: TGCAGCGTCGCCCCCAACAGGGGAGATACGCAGTATTTT. Translation: CSVAPNRGDTQYF.

The V and J genes are TRBV5-6 and TRBJ2-1, with 9 nucleotides matching TRBD1. Germline V gene sequence: CDR1 SGHDT, CDR2 YYEEEE. The CDR3 spans 14 residues. J gave up 7 bases and V 7 bases, and 9 bases lay outside the gene matches. In nucleotides, the CDR3 is TGTGCCAGCTATCGGGACAGGGTATCAAATGAGCAGTTCTTC. It is translated as CASYRDRVSNEQFF.

A single count supports this clone. The chain links TRBV19 to TRBJ2-7; 8 nucleotides align to TRBD1. The germline V gene encodes CDR1 LNHDA and CDR2 SQIVND (reference sequence). This CDR3 has 12 amino acids. After removal of 9 bases from V and 3 bases from J, the junction contained 4 bases not matched to a gene. CDR3: CARMTGVYEQYF. CDR3 DNA sequence: TGTGCCAGGATGACAGGGGTCTACGAGCAGTACTTC.

V gene TRBV7-9 combines with J gene TRBJ2-2, with TRBD1 matching 7 bases. Germline loops: CDR1 SEHNR, CDR2 FQNEAQ (reference sequence). The trim removed 1 base at V and 5 bases at J, leaving 4 bases unmatched. The CDR3 loop spans 15 amino acids. The CDR3 loop reads CASSLGTGVTGELFF. The CDR3 nucleotides are TGTGCCAGCAGCTTAGGGACAGGAGTTACCGGGGAGCTGTTTTTT.

The genes are TRBV28 and TRBJ1-2; no firm D call. V lost 7 bases to trimming and J lost 2 bases, with 23 bases between them. CDR3 length: 17 amino acids. The germline V gene has CDR1 MDHEN and CDR2 SYDVKM. Here the CDR3 reads CASTILARPNPNYGYTF. In DNA, the CDR3 is TGTGCCAGCACCATCCTTGCGAGGCCAAACCCGAACTATGGCTACACCTTC.

As for this clone: Different DNA sequences within this sample yield the same CDR3. The V and J genes are TRBV19 and TRBJ1-1; TRBD1 agrees at 7 bases. Germline assignment: CDR1 LNHDA and CDR2 SQIVND (reference sequence). The CDR3 totals 14 residues. J lost 5 bases, V lost 0 bases, and 3 bases had no gene match. The CDR3 DNA sequence: TGTGCCAGTAGTATAGACTACAGGGGTACTGAAGCTTTCTTT. Encoded protein: CASSIDYRGTEAFF.

The genes are TRBV19 and TRBJ1-4; D uncertain. The V gene's germline CDR1 is LNHDA and CDR2 SQIVND (reference sequence). V gave up 2 bases and J gave up 7 bases, with 11 bases separating them. The length of the CDR3 is 14 residues. The CDR3 spells CASSIPGSGEKLFF. The CDR3, as DNA: TGTGCCAGTAGTATACCGGGGTCAGGTGAAAAACTGTTTTTT.

This chain uses TRBV2 with TRBJ2-7; D might be TRBD2 (7 bases). Trimming stripped 11 bases from V and 1 base from J, with 15 bases between. This CDR3 comprises 13 residues. Germline CDR1 SNHLY, CDR2 FYNNEI. CDR3 coding DNA: TGTGCCTCGGGGGGCCGGTTGTCCTACGAGCAGTACGTC. Translated: CASGGRLSYEQYV.

This clone was observed a handful of times. J is TRBJ1-2 and V is TRBV6-5; TRBD1 matches at 7 bases. V gave up 0 bases and J gave up 2 bases; unmatched junction bases: 6. The CDR3 is 16 residues long. Germline CDR1 is MNHEY and CDR2 is SVGAGI. The CDR3 DNA is TGTGCCAGCAGTTACTCTACAGGGGTTAGAAACTATGGCTACACCTTC. Amino acids: CASSYSTGVRNYGYTF.

The chain joins TRBV28 to TRBJ1-2, with 7 bases matching TRBD1. Germline values: CDR1 MDHEN, CDR2 SYDVKM. There are 12 residues in the CDR3. The V gene end was trimmed by 9 bases and the J gene end by 3 bases; junction bases not matched to a gene: 4. DNA for the CDR3: TGTGCCAGACCGACAGGGTACTATGGCTACACCTTC. Translating it yields CARPTGYYGYTF.

This clone was seen just once. The chain links TRBV9 to TRBJ1-2; 9 bases align to TRBD1. The CDR3 is 13 residues long. Unmatched junction bases numbered 6, after V lost 6 bases and J lost 6 bases. Germline V gene data show CDR1 as SGDLS and CDR2 as YYNGEE. The CDR3, as DNA: TGTGCCAGCAACAAGGACAGGGGCCATGGCTACACCTTC. It translates to CASNKDRGHGYTF.